This section outlines one T cell receptor (beta chain) sequence together with its context. Its antigen remains unknown. The source of the sample is a study of cytomegalovirus exposure and HLA in healthy donors. The CDR3 is made up of 15 amino acids. The germline V gene has CDR1 SGHNT and CDR2 YYREEE (reference sequence). The V gene lost 4 bases and the J gene lost 1 base, with 15 bases spanning the gap. Study-level points and caveats: Further analysis was carried out later, and it showed several of the most significant clusters appearing linked to common viral pathogens.

The primer mix had 60 Vbeta and 13 Jbeta primers. Profiling relied on immunoSEQ multiplex PCR, and the TCRdb table lists in-frame clones only, not all of them. This sample yields 55,000 to 75,000 clones, of which 70% to 85% are seen a single time; 9.5% to 12% belongs to the top ten. Healthy bone marrow donors made up the cohort. This receptor was taken from a human donor in good health. The sample comprised PBMCs. The V and J genes are TRBV5-4 and TRBJ2-7; tentative D call: TRBD2 (5 bases). The CDR3 loop reads CASSIFSGSSYEQYF. CDR3 bases: TGTGCCAGCAGCATTTTTTCGGGGTCATCCTACGAGCAGTACTTC.